The next 12 T cell receptor beta chains were all read from a single sample in a study of blood T cell repertoires in COVID-19. The repertoire was sequenced with immunoSEQ multiplex PCR; TCRdb's copy has only in-frame clones and lacks some. The sample carries 85,000 to 95,000 clones, around nine tenths recorded once. Sequenced: peripheral blood. These receptors came from a woman aged 45-59 years in a cohort sampled during active COVID-19.

This chain connects TRBV19 to TRBJ2-3, with 11 bases fitting TRBD2. Germline V CDR1 and CDR2: LNHDA, SQIVND (reference sequence). This CDR3 comprises 13 residues. V shed 6 bases, J shed 4 bases, and the junction held 0 bases outside the gene matches. The CDR3 bases are TGTGCCAGTAGGGGACTAGCGGCAGATACGCAGTATTTT. Protein: CASRGLAADTQYF.

J is TRBJ1-4 and V is TRBV5-1; D gene ambiguous. Germline CDR1 reads SGHRS; CDR2 reads YFSETQ. This CDR3 is 15 amino acids long. V lost 4 bases and J 4 bases, leaving 14 bases between the germline ends. The CDR3 sequence: CASSPTGILNEKLFF. The CDR3 region has the DNA TGCGCCAGCAGCCCAACCGGGATCCTTAATGAAAAACTGTTTTTT.

V usage is TRBV4-1 and J usage is TRBJ2-7; D ambiguous. Germline V gene data show CDR1 as MGHRA and CDR2 as YSYEKL. This CDR3 has 15 residues. V was cut by 1 base and J by 3 bases, with 13 bases left in between. The chain's CDR3 is CASSQGQYLDYEQYF. The CDR3 DNA reads as TGCGCCAGCAGCCAAGGGCAGTACCTAGACTACGAGCAGTACTTC.

This chain uses TRBV6-5 with TRBJ1-5; 7 bases map to TRBD1. The CDR3 loop spans 14 amino acids. CDR1 MNHEY and CDR2 SVGAGI come from the germline V gene. The V and J ends lost 4 bases and 5 bases, in that order; junction bases with no gene match: 5. CDR3 bases: TGTGCCAGCAGTTCCCAAGGGGGCTATCAGCCCCAGCATTTT. Translating gives CASSSQGGYQPQHF.

V is TRBV12-3 or TRBV12-4 and J is TRBJ1-2, with 7 bases that match TRBD1. The CDR3 has 13 residues. Losses at the gene ends were 7 bases for V and 2 bases for J; bases not matched to a gene: 4. CDR3 protein: CASNTGVNYGYTF. DNA of the CDR3: TGTGCCAGCAATACAGGGGTAAACTATGGCTACACCTTC.

This chain joins TRBV3-1 (or the pseudogene TRBV3-2) and TRBJ2-5, with 8 positions matching TRBD2. The V and J ends lost 3 bases and 2 bases, in that order; junction bases with no gene match: 11. Germline CDR1 and CDR2: LGHDT and YNNKEL (reference sequence). The CDR3 covers 17 residues. The CDR3 reads CASSQTTQRGPQETQYF. CDR3 DNA sequence: TGTGCCAGCAGCCAGACAACACAGCGGGGGCCACAAGAGACCCAGTACTTC.

The rearrangement links TRBV11-2 to TRBJ1-2; tentative D call: TRBD1 (6 bases). Trimming cost V 5 bases and J 8 bases, with 21 bases left between them. Germline lookup yields CDR1 SGHAT and CDR2 FQNNGV. The length of the CDR3 is 15 residues. The CDR3 loop is CASSPHLGASGGYTF. The CDR3 region has the DNA TGTGCCAGCAGCCCACATTTGGGGGCCTCTGGGGGCTACACCTTC.

This clone was seen just once. The chain uses TRBV2 and TRBJ2-2, with D possibly being TRBD2 (5 bases). The germline V and J ends were trimmed by 6 bases and 2 bases, with 16 bases remaining between them. This CDR3 spans 16 amino acids. CDR1 is SNHLY and CDR2 is FYNNEI in the germline V gene. The CDR3 reads CASSDSGILNTGELFF. CDR3 coding DNA: TGTGCCAGCAGCGACTCGGGGATACTTAACACCGGGGAGCTGTTTTTT.

This clone was seen only once. This chain joins TRBV29-1 and TRBJ2-3; D is unclear. The CDR3 length is 12 residues. V gave up 8 bases and J gave up 0 bases, with 9 bases separating them. Per the germline V gene, CDR1 is SQVTM and CDR2 is ANQGSEA. CDR3 amino acids: CSTLTSTDTQYF. For the CDR3, the DNA is TGCAGCACACTGACTAGCACAGATACGCAGTATTTT.

V is TRBV5-4 and J is TRBJ1-1; perhaps TRBD1 as D (6 bases). The CDR3 loop spans 13 amino acids. Germline CDR1 and CDR2: SGHNT and YYREEE (reference sequence). V lost 4 bases, J lost 1 base, and 8 bases lay in between. CDR3 sequence reads: CASSEDRNTEAFF. As DNA, the CDR3 is TGTGCCAGCAGCGAGGACAGGAACACTGAAGCTTTCTTT. Full variable domain (rest looked up from reference TRBV5-4 and TRBJ1-1): ETGVTQSPTHLIKTRGQQVTLRCSSQSGHNTVSWYQQALGQGPQFIFQYYREEENGRGNFPPRFSGLQFPNYSSELNVNALELDDSALYLCASSEDRNTEAFFGQGTRLTVV.

V and J are TRBV19 and TRBJ2-5; D perhaps matches TRBD2 (5 bases). Per the germline V gene, CDR1 is LNHDA and CDR2 is SQIVND (reference sequence). The ends were cut back, 7 bases at V and 4 bases at J, with 16 bases in the middle. The CDR3 runs to 14 residues. The CDR3 sequence is CASTGLPSSETQYF. CDR3 nucleotides: TGTGCCAGTACCGGACTGCCCTCTTCAGAGACCCAGTACTTC. Complete variable domain (other parts from reference TRBV19 and TRBJ2-5): DGGITQSPKYLFRKEGQNVTLSCEQNLNHDAMYWYRQDPGQGLRLIYYSQIVNDFQKGDIAEGYSVSREKKESFPLTVTSAQKNPTAFYLCASTGLPSSETQYFGPGTRLLVL.

The chain uses TRBV6-5 and TRBJ2-1; 9 positions agree with TRBD1. The CDR3 runs 15 residues. Trimming removed 7 bases from V and 9 bases from J; junction bases left unmatched: 13. Germline CDR1 is MNHEY and CDR2 is SVGAGI. The CDR3 here is CASIGGGQGWGEQFF. The CDR3 DNA is TGTGCCAGCATTGGCGGGGGACAGGGTTGGGGTGAGCAGTTCTTC.